The next 16 T cell receptor beta chains were all read from a single sample in a study of T cells in Graves' hyperthyroidism and ophthalmopathy. TCR beta CDR3 regions were amplified from RNA transcripts. The HTBI primer set served for first-round RT-PCR of the TCR CDR3. One entry per CDR3 protein, called by TCRdb with MiXCR from the multiplex PCR reads. This table holds 750,000 to 950,000 distinct CDR3 sequences, over 35% found once. The sample was blood. The receptors derive from a man younger than 35 with Graves' hyperthyroidism.

This clonotype showed up many times. The rearrangement uses TRBV20-1 and TRBJ1-5; perhaps TRBD1 as D (5 bases). CDR3 length equals 15 residues. V gave up 3 bases and J gave up 4 bases, with 16 bases separating them. Germline CDR1 and CDR2: DFQATT and SNEGSKA (reference sequence). The CDR3 DNA sequence: TGCAGTGCTAGTTGGCGGGGACCGACAAATCAGCCCCAGCATTTT. Encoded protein: CSASWRGPTNQPQHF.

This clonotype was seen repeatedly, ten times or more. This rearrangement joins TRBV29-1 to TRBJ2-2, with D perhaps TRBD1 or TRBD2 (5 bases each). With 4 bases removed from V and 5 bases from J, the gap between germline ends came to 11 bases. Germline V CDR1 and CDR2: SQVTM, ANQGSEA. The CDR3 consists of 13 residues. The CDR3, as DNA: TGCAGCGTTGTTGGGACGAGGACCGGGGAGCTGTTTTTT. It codes for CSVVGTRTGELFF.

This clonotype was detected only a few times. The CDR3 sequence is CASMAGYTGELFF. The CDR3 region has the DNA TGTGCCAGCATGGCAGGTTACACCGGGGAGCTGTTTTTT. The chain joins TRBV6-6 to TRBJ2-2; D gene ambiguous. Trimming pared 7 bases from V and 3 bases from J, leaving 9 bases between. The CDR3 is 13 amino acids. Per the germline V gene, CDR1 is MNHNY and CDR2 is SVGAGI (reference sequence).

The rearrangement joins TRBV20-1 to TRBJ2-7; no definite D call. The CDR3 has 12 amino acids. With 4 bases removed from V and 2 bases from J, the gap between germline ends came to 9 bases. The V gene's germline CDR1 is DFQATT and CDR2 SNEGSKA (reference sequence). This CDR3 reads CSATPSTYEQYF. The CDR3 DNA reads as TGCAGTGCTACCCCGAGTACCTACGAGCAGTACTTC.

This clonotype showed up many times. The V call is TRBV13, the J call TRBJ2-7, with D possibly being TRBD1 (6 bases). Germline CDR1 and CDR2: PRHDT and FYEKMQ (reference sequence). Deletions cut 5 bases from V and 3 bases from J, with 14 bases between. The CDR3 has 14 residues. CDR3 sequence (DNA): TGTGCCAGCAGCACCTCCCCACAGGGCTACGAGCAGTACTTC. Its protein product is CASSTSPQGYEQYF.

This chain links TRBV12-3 or TRBV12-4 with TRBJ1-2; D uncertain. V shed 3 bases and J shed 5 bases, with 10 bases lying between them. This CDR3 is 13 amino acids long. For the CDR3, the DNA is TGTGCCAGCAGTTTGGTAACTCGATATGGCTACACCTTC. It translates to CASSLVTRYGYTF.

Concerning this clonotype: One end of the junction does not line up with germline, which may come from a read error. J is TRBJ1-6 and V is TRBV7-3, with 10 bases that match TRBD1. Germline CDR1 SGHTA, CDR2 FQGTGA. The CDR3 extends over 15 amino acids. The CDR3 sequence: CASSLTGQGDSLLHF. DNA of the CDR3: TGTGCCAGCAGCTTAACAGGACAGGGGGATTCACTCCTCCACTTT.

This chain links TRBV6-5 with TRBJ1-4; a possible D gene is TRBD1 (5 bases). Germline V lookup: CDR1 MNHEY, CDR2 SVGAGI. Trimming stripped 0 bases from V and 5 bases from J, with 16 bases between. CDR3 length equals 17 residues. CDR3 coding DNA: TGTGCCAGCAGTTACTCAACCTATTCGACAGCAAATGAAAAACTGTTTTTT. Its translation is CASSYSTYSTANEKLFF.

This clonotype was picked up a small number of times. J is TRBJ1-6 and V is TRBV6-5; 7 bases fit TRBD1. The CDR3 totals 15 residues. V lost 5 bases, J lost 6 bases, and 7 bases stayed unmatched. CDR1 is MNHEY, CDR2 SVGAGI, per germline. The DNA for the CDR3 is TGTGCCAGCAGTAACCGGGACAGTCTTAATTCACCCCTCCACTTT. Residues: CASSNRDSLNSPLHF.

This clonotype has at least ten counts. This sequence joins TRBV7-9 and TRBJ1-2; D uncertain. Deletions cut 6 bases from V and 4 bases from J, with 12 bases between. This CDR3 spans 13 amino acids. Germline CDR1 reads SEHNR; CDR2 reads FQNEAQ (reference sequence). The CDR3 DNA sequence: TGTGCCAGCAGTGAGACGGCAGTCTATGGCTACACCTTC. This sequence encodes CASSETAVYGYTF.

The chain couples TRBV9 to TRBJ1-4; the D gene is possibly TRBD1 (5 bases). V lost 4 bases and J lost 7, with 20 bases in between. This CDR3 region has 16 residues. CDR1 is SGDLS and CDR2 is YYNGEE in the germline V gene. This chain's CDR3 is CASSSLMGQGTEKLFF. In DNA, the CDR3 is TGTGCCAGCAGCTCCCTAATGGGGCAGGGTACTGAAAAACTGTTTTTT.

This clonotype was seen repeatedly, ten times or more. The rearrangement links TRBV29-1 to TRBJ1-1; TRBD1 is a possible D gene (5 bases). V dropped 7 bases and J dropped 0 bases, with 15 bases sitting between them. CDR1 SQVTM and CDR2 ANQGSEA come from the germline V gene. CDR3 length: 14 residues. The CDR3 DNA sequence: TGCAGCGCTGGGGGGGGTCAGATGAACACTGAAGCTTTCTTT. Translated: CSAGGGQMNTEAFF.

This clonotype has at least ten counts. The chain combines TRBV2 with TRBJ1-3; weak D call: TRBD1 (6 bases). Germline V CDR1 and CDR2: SNHLY, FYNNEI. Trimming took 6 bases from V and 2 from J, leaving 11 bases between them. The CDR3 has 14 amino acids. The CDR3 bases are TGTGCCAGCAGCGCCACAGGGACTGGAAACACCATATATTTT. Its protein is CASSATGTGNTIYF.

This clonotype was recorded at least ten times. This rearrangement joins TRBV24-1 to TRBJ2-2; maybe TRBD2 (5 bases). Germline loops: CDR1 KGHDR, CDR2 SFDVKD. V lost 4 bases and J lost 1, with 18 bases in between. The CDR3 is 18 amino acids. CDR3 bases: TGTGCCACCAGTGACCCCCCCCGAGGGCGCTTGAACACCGGGGAGCTGTTTTTT. Its protein product is CATSDPPRGRLNTGELFF.

V gene TRBV6-1 combines with J gene TRBJ1-3; weak D call: TRBD1 (5 bases). V was trimmed by 5 bases and J by 0 bases, leaving 14 bases between them. The CDR3 consists of 16 residues. Germline V CDR1 and CDR2: MNHNS, SASEGT. CDR3 protein: CASSLWDGDSGNTIYF. CDR3 in DNA: TGTGCCAGCAGTTTATGGGACGGAGACTCTGGAAACACCATATATTTT.

The V call is TRBV19, the J call TRBJ2-7; possibly TRBD2 for D (5 bases). Trimming removed 3 bases at V and 2 bases at J, with 14 bases between. CDR3 length: 15 amino acids. CDR1 and CDR2 (germline): LNHDA, SQIVND (reference sequence). This CDR3 is CASSMRAAPPYEQYF. As DNA, the CDR3 is TGTGCCAGTAGTATGAGGGCGGCCCCCCCCTACGAGCAGTACTTC.